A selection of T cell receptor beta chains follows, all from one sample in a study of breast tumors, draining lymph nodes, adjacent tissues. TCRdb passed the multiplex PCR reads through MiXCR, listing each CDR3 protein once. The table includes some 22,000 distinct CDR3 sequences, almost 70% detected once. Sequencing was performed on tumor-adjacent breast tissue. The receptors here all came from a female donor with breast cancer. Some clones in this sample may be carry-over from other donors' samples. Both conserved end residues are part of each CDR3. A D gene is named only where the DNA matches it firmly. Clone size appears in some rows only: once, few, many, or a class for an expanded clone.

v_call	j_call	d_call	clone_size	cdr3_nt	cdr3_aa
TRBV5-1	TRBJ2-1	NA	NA	TGCGCCAGCAGCCCCCCTACGCGGAACAATGAGCAGTTCTTC	CASSPPTRNNEQFF
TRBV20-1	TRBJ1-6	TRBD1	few	TGCAGTGCTAGAGATCAGGGGGTACTCGGTTCACCCCTCCACTTT	CSARDQGVLGSPLHF
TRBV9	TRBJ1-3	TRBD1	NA	TGTGCCAGCAGCGTGGGACAGGATGGAAACACCATATATTTT	CASSVGQDGNTIYF
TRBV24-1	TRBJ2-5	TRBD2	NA	TGTGCCACCAGTGATTCTGGGCAGGGCGGGGGTTATGGCGAGACCCAGTACTTC	CATSDSGQGGGYGETQYF
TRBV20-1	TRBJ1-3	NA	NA	TGCAGTGTTCGCGCCCCTAACCCAAACACCATATATTTT	CSVRAPNPNTIYF
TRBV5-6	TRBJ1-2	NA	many	TGTGCCAGCAGCTTGAGTAGGGCGCAAAATGGCTACACCTTC	CASSLSRAQNGYTF
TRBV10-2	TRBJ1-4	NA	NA	TGCGCCAGCAGTGACCTCGCGGACGTAAATGAAAAACTGTTTTTT	CASSDLADVNEKLFF
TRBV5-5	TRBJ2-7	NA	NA	TGTGCCAGCAGCTTGGAGGTAGGAGGTACCCCATACGAGCAGTACTTC	CASSLEVGGTPYEQYF
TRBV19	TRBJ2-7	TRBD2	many	TGTGCCAGTAGTACCACCGGGACTAGTAGGTACGAGCAGTACTTC	CASSTTGTSRYEQYF
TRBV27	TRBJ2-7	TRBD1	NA	TGTGCCAGCAGTTCATCCAAGGGACAGGGCGGCGAGCAGTACTTC	CASSSSKGQGGEQYF
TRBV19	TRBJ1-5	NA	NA	TGTGCCAGTAGTATGGTCCCTCAGCCCCAGCATTTT	CASSMVPQPQHF
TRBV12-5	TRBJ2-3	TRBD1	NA	TGTGCTAGTGGTTTGCCTTCCCGGGACAGGGCAGATACGCAGTATTTT	CASGLPSRDRADTQYF
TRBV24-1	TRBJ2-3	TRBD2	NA	TGTGCCACCAGTCATCTAGCGGGATCGGCGGCTCGTCAGACGCAGTATTTT	CATSHLAGSAARQTQYF
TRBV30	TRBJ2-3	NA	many	TGTGCCTGGAGTGTCCAGACGGGGGCAGATACGCAGTATTTT	CAWSVQTGADTQYF
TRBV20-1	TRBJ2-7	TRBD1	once	TGCAGTGCAGGGGACAGGCGATCCTACGAGCAGTACTTC	CSAGDRRSYEQYF
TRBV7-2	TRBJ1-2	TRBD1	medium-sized	TGTGCCAGCAGCCAAAGGACAGGGGGCTATGGCTACACCTTC	CASSQRTGGYGYTF
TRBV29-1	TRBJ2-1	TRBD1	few	TGCAGCGGCCCGTTCAGGGGGCGGTACAATGAGCAGTTCTTC	CSGPFRGRYNEQFF
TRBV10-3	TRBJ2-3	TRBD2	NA	TGTGCCATCAGAGGACTAGCGGGACGCACAGATACGCAGTATTTT	CAIRGLAGRTDTQYF
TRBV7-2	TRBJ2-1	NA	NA	TGTGCCAGCAGCTTAGGTTTTGGCAGGGATGAGCAGTTCTTC	CASSLGFGRDEQFF
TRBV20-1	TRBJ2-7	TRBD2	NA	TGCAGTGCCAACCCCGGGACTAGCGGGACCTACGAGCAGTACTTC	CSANPGTSGTYEQYF
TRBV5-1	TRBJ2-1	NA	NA	TGCGCCAGCAGCTTTATGGTGAGTCAACTCTCCTACAATGAGCAGTTCTTC	CASSFMVSQLSYNEQFF
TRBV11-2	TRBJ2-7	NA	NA	TGTGCCAGCAGCTTAATCGGACAAAACGAGCAGTACTTC	CASSLIGQNEQYF
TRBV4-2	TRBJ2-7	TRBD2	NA	TGTGCCAGCAGCCAGGGACTAGCGGGCTCCTACGAGCAGTACTTC	CASSQGLAGSYEQYF
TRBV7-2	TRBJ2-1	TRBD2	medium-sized	TGTGCCAGCAGTCGAGACGGGACTACGTACAATGAGCAGTTCTTC	CASSRDGTTYNEQFF
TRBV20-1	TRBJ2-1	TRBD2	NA	TGCAGTGCTAGAAGAAGCGGGAACTACAATGAGCAGTTCTTC	CSARRSGNYNEQFF
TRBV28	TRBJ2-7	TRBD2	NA	TGTGCCAGCAGTACACCGACTAGCGGTATAATCTACGAGCAGTACTTC	CASSTPTSGIIYEQYF